The clone carrying this T cell receptor beta chain was recorded many times. The antigen remains unidentified. This specimen comes from a study of early T cells in non-severe SARS-CoV-2 infection. Overall study context: From unsorted whole blood, bulk RNA was sequenced, and the chains remained unpaired. Study-level points and caveats: VDJdb-based annotation leaned toward anti-spike CD8 responses and missed private and CD4 specificities.

Attached unique molecular identifiers marked individual cDNA molecules. TCRdb fed the 5' RACE reads into MiXCR, producing one record per CDR3 protein. The repertoire includes over 30,000 distinct CDR3 sequences, approximately 6.2% of them detected once, and 5% to 5.5% sits in the top ten. There are 15 residues in the CDR3. The J segment lost 6 bases and the V segment lost 5 bases, leaving 10 bases of the junction unmatched. The chain has TRBV12-3 or TRBV12-4 and TRBJ2-3, with 8 positions matching TRBD1. The source material was whole blood. The source is an adult who was a healthcare worker with PCR-confirmed SARS-CoV-2 infection or an uninfected control (not recorded which). CDR3 sequence: CASSRTGNFRDTQYF. CDR3 sequence (DNA): TGTGCCAGCAGTCGGACAGGGAACTTCAGGGATACGCAGTATTTT.